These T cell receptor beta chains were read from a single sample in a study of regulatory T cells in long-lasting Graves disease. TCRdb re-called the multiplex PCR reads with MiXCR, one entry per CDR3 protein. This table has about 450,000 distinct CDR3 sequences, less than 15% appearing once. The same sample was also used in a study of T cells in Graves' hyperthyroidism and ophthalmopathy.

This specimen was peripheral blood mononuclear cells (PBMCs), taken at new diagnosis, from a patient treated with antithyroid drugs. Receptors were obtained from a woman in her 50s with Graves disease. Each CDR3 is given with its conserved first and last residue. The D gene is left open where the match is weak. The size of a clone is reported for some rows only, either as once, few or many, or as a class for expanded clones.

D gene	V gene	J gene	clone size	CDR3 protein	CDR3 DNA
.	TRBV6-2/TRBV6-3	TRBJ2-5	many	CASREGTVETQYF	TGTGCCAGCAGAGAAGGGACCGTGGAGACCCAGTACTTC
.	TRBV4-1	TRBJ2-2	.	CASSQTSGVQGELFF	TGCGCCAGCAGCCAAACCTCGGGTGTACAGGGGGAGCTGTTTTTT
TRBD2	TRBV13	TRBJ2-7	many	CASSLSGGLADYEQYF	TGTGCCAGCAGCTTATCGGGAGGACTAGCGGATTACGAGCAGTACTTC
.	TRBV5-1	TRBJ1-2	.	CASSYRDADNYGYTF	TGCGCCAGCAGCTACCGGGACGCGGATAACTATGGCTACACCTTC
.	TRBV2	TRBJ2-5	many	CASSVDRFQETQYF	TGTGCCAGCAGCGTCGACAGGTTCCAAGAGACCCAGTACTTC
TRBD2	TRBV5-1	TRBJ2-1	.	CASSLPTSGRRYEQFF	TGCGCCAGCAGCTTACCGACTAGCGGGAGAAGGTATGAGCAGTTCTTC
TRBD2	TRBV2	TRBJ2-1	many	CASRGLAGVEQFF	TGTGCCAGCAGGGGACTAGCGGGAGTTGAGCAGTTCTTC
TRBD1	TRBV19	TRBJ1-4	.	CASKEGDSEKLFF	TGTGCCAGTAAAGAAGGGGACAGCGAAAAACTGTTTTTT
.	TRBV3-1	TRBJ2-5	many	CASSQEGRVQETQYF	TGTGCCAGCAGCCAAGAGGGCAGGGTTCAAGAGACCCAGTACTTC
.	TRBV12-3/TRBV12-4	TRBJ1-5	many	CASSPRGISNQPQHF	TGTGCCAGCAGCCCCCGCGGGATAAGCAATCAGCCCCAGCATTTT
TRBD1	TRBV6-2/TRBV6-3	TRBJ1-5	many	CASSYSKGGQDNQPQHF	TGTGCCAGCAGTTACTCGAAAGGGGGACAGGACAATCAGCCCCAGCATTTT
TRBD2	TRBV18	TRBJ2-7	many	CASSPGGFYEQYF	TGTGCCAGCTCACCGGGGGGGTTCTACGAGCAGTACTTC
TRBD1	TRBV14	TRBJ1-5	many	CASSQVKTGGSNQPQHF	TGTGCCAGCAGCCAAGTAAAGACAGGGGGTTCCAATCAGCCCCAGCATTTT
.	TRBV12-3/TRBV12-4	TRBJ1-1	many	CASRSGQLNTEAFF	TGTGCCAGCAGATCCGGACAGCTGAACACTGAAGCTTTCTTT
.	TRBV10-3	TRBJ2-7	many	CAIRGDTRYEQYF	TGTGCCATCAGGGGGGACACCCGGTACGAGCAGTACTTC
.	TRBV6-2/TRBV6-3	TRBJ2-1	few	CASRTTGRADNEQFF	TGTGCCAGCAGGACTACAGGTAGAGCGGACAATGAGCAGTTCTTC
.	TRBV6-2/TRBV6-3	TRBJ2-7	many	CASSYSGPGGGEQYF	TGTGCCAGCAGTTACTCGGGCCCAGGGGGGGGCGAGCAGTACTTC
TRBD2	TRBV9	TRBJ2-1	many	CASSEAARTSGSKYNEQFF	TGTGCCAGCAGCGAGGCCGCCCGGACTAGCGGGAGTAAGTACAATGAGCAGTTCTTC
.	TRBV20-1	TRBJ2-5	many	CSGQQQETQYF	TGCAGTGGACAGCAACAAGAGACCCAGTACTTC